Below, 27 T cell receptor beta chains from the same sample are listed, as sequenced in a study of vaccination effects on CD4 cells after COVID-19. The assay was immunoSEQ multiplex PCR, and TCRdb's table has in-frame clones only and misses some. Of about 47,000 clones in the sample, 70% to 80% are singletons; the top ten hold roughly 10%. These TCRs' antigens remain unknown. CD4+ T cells were isolated after 10 days of culture. This specimen was CD4+ T cells from PBMCs cultured without peptide, taken before COVID-19 vaccination. The receptors derive from a human donor who had a prior SARS-CoV-2 infection.

V gene TRBV11-2 combines with J gene TRBJ2-3; no clear D gene. The V gene lost 1 base and the J gene lost 6 bases, with 11 bases spanning the gap. The germline V gene has CDR1 SGHAT and CDR2 FQNNGV. The CDR3 has 14 amino acids. The CDR3 DNA sequence: TGTGCCAGCAGCTTAGGAGCGATTGGCGATACGCAGTATTTT. Its protein product is CASSLGAIGDTQYF.

The V gene is TRBV7-2, the J gene TRBJ1-6, with a weak D call TRBD1 (5 bases). Trimming removed 6 bases from V and 8 bases from J, with 17 bases in between. Germline V lookup: CDR1 SGHTA, CDR2 FQGNSA. The CDR3 totals 15 residues. The CDR3 protein is CASSFGRRADSPLHF. The CDR3 nucleotides are TGTGCCAGCAGTTTTGGCCGCAGGGCGGATTCACCCCTCCACTTT.

V is TRBV18 and J is TRBJ2-5, with D tentatively TRBD1 or TRBD2 (5 bases each). V lost 3 bases and J 5 bases, leaving 10 bases between the germline ends. The CDR3 contains 13 residues. Germline values: CDR1 KGHSH, CDR2 LQKENI. The CDR3 spells CASSPGTGETQYF. Here the CDR3 DNA reads TGTGCCAGCTCACCGGGGACGGGGGAGACCCAGTACTTC. Drawing the rest from reference TRBV18 and TRBJ2-5, the complete variable domain is NAGVMQNPRHLVRRRGQEARLRCSPMKGHSHVYWYRQLPEEGLKFMVYLQKENIIDESGMPKERFSAEFPKEGPSILRIQQVVRGDSAAYFCASSPGTGETQYFGPGTRLLVL.

V usage is TRBV5-1 and J usage is TRBJ1-3, with D uncertain. V was clipped by 0 bases and J by 2 bases, with 9 bases between them. Looked up from germline, CDR1 is SGHRS and CDR2 is YFSETQ. This CDR3 has 15 amino acids. CDR3 DNA: TGCGCCAGCAGCTTGGGGTCGGGAGCTGGAAACACCATATATTTT. Its protein is CASSLGSGAGNTIYF.

This clone was observed a handful of times. The chain couples TRBV3-1 (or the pseudogene TRBV3-2) to TRBJ1-1, with D unresolved. The CDR3 loop spans 14 amino acids. V lost 2 bases, J lost 5 bases, and 12 bases lay in between. Germline-derived CDR1 and CDR2 are LGHDT and YNNKEL (reference sequence). CDR3 in amino acids: CASSQSGVGTEAFF. In DNA, the CDR3 is TGTGCCAGCAGCCAATCAGGTGTGGGGACTGAAGCTTTCTTT.

The J gene is TRBJ1-1, the V gene TRBV18; no reliable D call. Per the germline V gene, CDR1 is KGHSH and CDR2 is LQKENI. This CDR3 comprises 13 residues. Trimming took off 0 bases at V and 0 bases at J, with 2 bases between the two ends. The CDR3 DNA is TGTGCCAGCTCACCACCGATGAACACTGAAGCTTTCTTT. This encodes CASSPPMNTEAFF.

The chain links TRBV3-1 (or the pseudogene TRBV3-2) to TRBJ2-7; D is unclear. Germline CDR1 reads LGHDT; CDR2 reads YNNKEL (reference sequence). The CDR3 loop spans 15 amino acids. With 0 bases removed from V and 0 bases from J, the gap between germline ends came to 9 bases. CDR3 region: CASSQEWARSYEQYF. Written as DNA, the CDR3 is TGTGCCAGCAGCCAAGAATGGGCGCGCTCCTACGAGCAGTACTTC.

This rearrangement joins TRBV4-2 to TRBJ2-3; unclear D gene. Germline V CDR1 and CDR2: LGHNA, YNFKEQ. The V gene lost 2 bases and the J gene lost 2 bases, with 8 bases spanning the gap. The CDR3 is made up of 14 amino acids. CDR3 in DNA: TGTGCCAGCAGCCAAATAGGGCCCACAGATACGCAGTATTTT. This encodes CASSQIGPTDTQYF.

The chain uses TRBV2 and TRBJ2-5; TRBD2 might be the D (6 bases). V was pared by 8 bases and J by 3 bases, with 16 bases between. CDR3 length: 14 amino acids. Germline CDR1 is SNHLY and CDR2 is FYNNEI. The CDR3 spells CASSGGGDKETQYF. Here the CDR3 DNA reads TGTGCCAGCTCCGGCGGAGGGGATAAAGAGACCCAGTACTTC.

The CDR3 protein is CASSYSVRQEYGELFF. Written as DNA, the CDR3 is TGTGCCAGCAGTTACTCGGTTCGGCAGGAGTACGGGGAGCTGTTTTTT. V is TRBV6-6 and J is TRBJ2-2; no clear D. Trimming pared 0 bases from V and 7 bases from J, leaving 15 bases between. Germline V gene sequence: CDR1 MNHNY, CDR2 SVGAGI (reference sequence). The CDR3 has 16 amino acids.

This clone was observed once. This chain links TRBV5-1 with TRBJ2-4; 8 positions agree with TRBD1. The CDR3 runs to 15 residues. Germline V lookup: CDR1 SGHRS, CDR2 YFSETQ. The V segment lost 3 bases and the J segment 0 bases; nucleotides outside the gene matches: 2. CDR3: CASSSTGVAKNIQYF. CDR3 sequence (DNA): TGCGCCAGCAGCTCGACAGGGGTAGCCAAAAACATTCAGTACTTC.

The V call is TRBV29-1, the J call TRBJ2-1, with 9 bases identical to TRBD2. Unmatched junction bases numbered 5, after V lost 3 bases and J lost 14 bases. The CDR3 is made up of 11 amino acids. Germline lookup yields CDR1 SQVTM and CDR2 ANQGSEA. The CDR3 spells CSVEGREGKFF. The CDR3 DNA follows: TGCAGCGTTGAGGGGCGGGAGGGGAAGTTCTTC.

Only one count was recorded for this clone. The J gene is TRBJ1-1, the V gene TRBV5-1; 9 bases line up with TRBD1. The V gene end was trimmed by 4 bases and the J gene end by 0 bases; junction bases not matched to a gene: 4. The CDR3 has 15 residues. Germline V gene data show CDR1 as SGHRS and CDR2 as YFSETQ. The CDR3 DNA reads TGCGCCAGCAGCGCATGGACAGGGGTGAACACTGAAGCTTTCTTT. Translation: CASSAWTGVNTEAFF.

This chain connects TRBV2 to TRBJ2-5, with D unresolved. V shed 5 bases and J shed 1 base, with 2 bases lying between them. Germline loops: CDR1 SNHLY, CDR2 FYNNEI. This CDR3 contains 11 residues. The CDR3 here is CASSIQETQYF. CDR3 in DNA: TGTGCCAGCAGTATCCAAGAGACCCAGTACTTC.

This clone came up once. The chain links TRBV5-5 to TRBJ2-2, with unresolved D. Germline V CDR1 and CDR2: SGHKS, YYEKEE (reference sequence). This CDR3 has 15 residues. V was cut by 2 bases and J by 2 bases, with 10 bases left in between. The CDR3 coding sequence is TGTGCCAGCAGCTTTAGAGGCTTTAACACCGGGGAGCTGTTTTTT. Encoded protein: CASSFRGFNTGELFF. Filled out from reference TRBV5-5 and TRBJ2-2, the complete variable domain reads DAGVTQSPTHLIKTRGQQVTLRCSPISGHKSVSWYQQVLGQGPQFIFQYYEKEERGRGNFPDRFSARQFPNYSSELNVNALLLGDSALYLCASSFRGFNTGELFFGEGSRLTVL.

The gene calls are TRBV9 and TRBJ2-2, with 7 bases identical to TRBD2. CDR1 is SGDLS, CDR2 YYNGEE, per germline. V dropped 0 bases and J dropped 2; count of bases not matched to a gene: 7. CDR3 size: 17 residues. The CDR3 loop reads CASSVVPLAVNTGELFF. The CDR3 bases are TGTGCCAGCAGCGTAGTTCCGCTAGCGGTCAACACCGGGGAGCTGTTTTTT. The full variable domain, completed using reference TRBV9 and TRBJ2-2, is DSGVTQTPKHLITATGQRVTLRCSPRSGDLSVYWYQQSLDQGLQFLIQYYNGEERAKGNILERFSAQQFPDLHSELNLSSLELGDSALYFCASSVVPLAVNTGELFFGEGSRLTVL.

This chain links TRBV21-1 with TRBJ2-3; the table's D call of TRBD1 was not tested on the DNA. TRBV21-1 is designated a pseudogene. The CDR3 is 17 amino acids. The CDR3: CASSSARDSPSTDTQYF. CDR3 in DNA: TGTGCCAGCAGTTCTGCCCGGGACAGCCCTAGCACAGATACGCAGTATTTT.

The rearrangement joins TRBV6-4 to TRBJ2-3; either TRBD1 or TRBD2 may supply D (5 bases each). The V end was cut by 3 bases, the J end by 1 base, with 5 bases between. CDR3 size: 13 residues. Germline V lookup: CDR1 MRHNA, CDR2 SNTAGT. CDR3 protein: CASSEGGTDTQYF. CDR3 sequence (DNA): TGTGCCAGCAGTGAGGGGGGCACAGATACGCAGTATTTT.

This clone was picked up a small number of times. This sequence joins TRBV30 and TRBJ1-2, with 7 bases matching TRBD1. V was clipped by 1 base and J by 7 bases; unmatched bases: 0. Germline-derived CDR1 and CDR2 are GTSNPN and SVGIG (reference sequence). The CDR3 has 11 amino acids. The CDR3 region has the DNA TGTGCCTGGAGTGGACAGGGTGGCTACACCTTC. Translated: CAWSGQGGYTF.

A single count supports this clone. The rearrangement uses TRBV3-1 (or the pseudogene TRBV3-2) and TRBJ2-1; the match to TRBD2 covers 15 bases. The V gene end was trimmed by 10 bases and the J gene end by 0 bases; junction bases not matched to a gene: 10. Germline-derived CDR1 and CDR2 are LGHDT and YNNKEL (reference sequence). This CDR3 region has 18 residues. CDR3 amino acids: CATLGLAGGESSYNEQFF. The CDR3 region has the DNA TGTGCCACCCTTGGACTAGCGGGGGGGGAGAGCTCCTACAATGAGCAGTTCTTC.

J is TRBJ2-1 and V is TRBV3-1 (or the pseudogene TRBV3-2), with TRBD1 identical over 12 bases. This CDR3 contains 15 residues. V dropped 5 bases and J dropped 6; count of bases not matched to a gene: 5. Germline CDR1 is LGHDT and CDR2 is YNNKEL (reference sequence). CDR3 region: CASSGGTGGGNEQFF. The CDR3 coding sequence is TGTGCCAGCAGCGGCGGGACAGGGGGCGGCAATGAGCAGTTCTTC.

The V call is TRBV9, the J call TRBJ2-3; D gene ambiguous. This CDR3 has 17 residues. Germline V gene data show CDR1 as SGDLS and CDR2 as YYNGEE. V was trimmed by 3 bases and J by 2 bases, leaving 19 bases between them. Here the CDR3 reads CASSAHILFTATDTQYF. The CDR3 DNA reads as TGTGCCAGCAGCGCTCATATCCTCTTTACGGCCACAGATACGCAGTATTTT.

V is TRBV2 and J is TRBJ2-7; D possibly corresponds to TRBD2 (5 bases). Trimming stripped 6 bases from V and 4 bases from J, with 16 bases between. CDR1 SNHLY and CDR2 FYNNEI come from the germline V gene. CDR3 length: 14 amino acids. CDR3 in amino acids: CASSYGSNRYEQYF. As DNA, the CDR3 is TGTGCCAGCAGCTATGGGAGTAATAGGTACGAGCAGTACTTC.

The chain uses TRBV29-1 and TRBJ1-1, with a weak D call TRBD1 (6 bases). Trimming removed 6 bases from V and 0 bases from J, with 8 bases in between. The CDR3 loop spans 12 amino acids. Per germline, CDR1 SQVTM and CDR2 ANQGSEA. Here the CDR3 reads CSVDRLNTEAFF. The DNA of the CDR3 is TGCAGCGTAGACAGGCTGAACACTGAAGCTTTCTTT.

The V gene is TRBV5-4, the J gene TRBJ1-1; D remains unclear. The germline V gene encodes CDR1 SGHNT and CDR2 YYREEE (reference sequence). Deletions cut 5 bases from V and 0 bases from J, with 14 bases between. This CDR3 has 15 residues. The chain's CDR3 is CASRSASKLNTEAFF. The CDR3 region has the DNA TGTGCCAGCAGATCAGCATCAAAGCTGAACACTGAAGCTTTCTTT.

V is TRBV19 and J is TRBJ1-2; the D gene is possibly TRBD1 (6 bases). This CDR3 has 15 residues. Germline CDR1 LNHDA, CDR2 SQIVND (reference sequence). Trimming cost V 6 bases and J 4 bases, with 18 bases left between them. As DNA, the CDR3 is TGTGCCAGTAGAGATTTTAACAGGGATTCCTATGGCTACACCTTC. The encoded protein is CASRDFNRDSYGYTF.

V is TRBV24-1 and J is TRBJ2-3; 10 nucleotides agree with TRBD1. The V and J ends lost 3 bases and 5 bases, in that order; junction bases with no gene match: 10. The germline V gene has CDR1 KGHDR and CDR2 SFDVKD. The CDR3 consists of 17 residues. In DNA form, the CDR3 reads TGTGCCACCAGTGATGCCGGGACAGGGGCAACTGGAGATACGCAGTATTTT. This gives the protein CATSDAGTGATGDTQYF.